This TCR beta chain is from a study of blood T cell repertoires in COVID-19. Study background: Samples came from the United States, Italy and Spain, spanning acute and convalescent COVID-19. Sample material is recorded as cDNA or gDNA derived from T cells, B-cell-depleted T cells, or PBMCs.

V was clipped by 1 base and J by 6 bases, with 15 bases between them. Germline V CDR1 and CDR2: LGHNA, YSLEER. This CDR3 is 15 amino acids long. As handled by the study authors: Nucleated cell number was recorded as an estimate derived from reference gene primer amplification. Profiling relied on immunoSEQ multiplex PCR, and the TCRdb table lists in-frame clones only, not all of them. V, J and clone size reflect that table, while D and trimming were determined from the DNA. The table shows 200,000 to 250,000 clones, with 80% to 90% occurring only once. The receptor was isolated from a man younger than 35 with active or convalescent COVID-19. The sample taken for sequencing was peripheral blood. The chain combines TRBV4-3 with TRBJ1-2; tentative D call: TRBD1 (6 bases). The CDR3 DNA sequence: TGCGCCAGCAGCCAAGCCTTCGGGGGGCCGGATGGCTACACCTTC. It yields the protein CASSQAFGGPDGYTF.